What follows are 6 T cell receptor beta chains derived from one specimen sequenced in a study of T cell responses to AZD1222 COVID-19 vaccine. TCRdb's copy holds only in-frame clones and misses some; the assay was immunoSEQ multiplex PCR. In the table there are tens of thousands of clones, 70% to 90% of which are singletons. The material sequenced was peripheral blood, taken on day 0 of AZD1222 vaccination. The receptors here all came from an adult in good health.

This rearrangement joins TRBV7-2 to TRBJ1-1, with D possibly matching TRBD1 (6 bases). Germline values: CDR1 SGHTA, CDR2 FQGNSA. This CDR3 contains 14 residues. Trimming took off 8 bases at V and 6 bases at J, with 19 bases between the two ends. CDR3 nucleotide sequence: TGTGCCAGCTCAAGGGGGGGGACTAGGCCTGAAGCTTTCTTT. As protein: CASSRGGTRPEAFF.

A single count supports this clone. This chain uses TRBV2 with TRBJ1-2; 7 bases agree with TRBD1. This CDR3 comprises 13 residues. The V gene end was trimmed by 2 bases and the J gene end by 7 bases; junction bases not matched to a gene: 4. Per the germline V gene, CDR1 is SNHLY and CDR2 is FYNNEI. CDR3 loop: CASSERGPLGYTF. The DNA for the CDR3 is TGTGCCAGCAGTGAAAGGGGGCCTCTTGGCTACACCTTC.

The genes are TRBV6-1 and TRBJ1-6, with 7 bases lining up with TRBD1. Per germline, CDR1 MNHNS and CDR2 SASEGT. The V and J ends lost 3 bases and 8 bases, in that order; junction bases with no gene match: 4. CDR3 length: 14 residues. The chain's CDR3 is CASSDQGGYSPLHF. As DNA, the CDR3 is TGTGCCAGCAGTGACCAGGGGGGGTATTCACCCCTCCACTTT.

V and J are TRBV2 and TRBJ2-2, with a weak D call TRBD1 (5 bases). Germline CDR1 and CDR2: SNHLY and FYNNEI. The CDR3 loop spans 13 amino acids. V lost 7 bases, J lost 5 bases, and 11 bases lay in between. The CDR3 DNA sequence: TGTGCCAGCACCAGGGTAGGAACCGGGGAGCTGTTTTTT. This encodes CASTRVGTGELFF.

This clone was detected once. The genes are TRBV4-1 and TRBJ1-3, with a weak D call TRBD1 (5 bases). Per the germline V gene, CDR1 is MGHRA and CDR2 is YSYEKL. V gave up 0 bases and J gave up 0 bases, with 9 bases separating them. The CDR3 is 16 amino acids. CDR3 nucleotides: TGCGCCAGCAGCCAAGAACGGGGCAGCTCTGGAAACACCATATATTTT. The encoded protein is CASSQERGSSGNTIYF.

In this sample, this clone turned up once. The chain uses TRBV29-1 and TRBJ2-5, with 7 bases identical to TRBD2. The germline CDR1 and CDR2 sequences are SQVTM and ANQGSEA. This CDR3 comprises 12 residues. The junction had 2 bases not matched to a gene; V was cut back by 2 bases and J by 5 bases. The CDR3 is CSVEYSGETQYF. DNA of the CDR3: TGCAGCGTTGAATATAGCGGGGAGACCCAGTACTTC.